The 4 T cell receptor beta chains listed next were all sequenced from one sample in a study of T-cell memory formation after mild COVID-19. One entry per CDR3 protein, called by TCRdb with MiXCR from the 5' RACE reads. The sample lists over 120,000 distinct CDR3 sequences, 6% occurring once. The material sequenced was PBMCs or a T cell subset sorted from them (not recorded which). These TCRs come from an adult woman who had mild COVID-19 (a few samples of this study predate the infection). Cell type and time point are not known.

The chain carries TRBV18 and TRBJ1-2; D call uncertain. CDR1 is KGHSH, CDR2 LQKENI, per germline. V was pared by 4 bases and J by 1 base, with 16 bases between. The CDR3 length is 16 residues. CDR3 DNA sequence: TGTGCCAGCTCACGAGCGGCAGCAGACCTTAACTATGGCTACACCTTC. Its protein is CASSRAAADLNYGYTF.

This clonotype was picked up many times. CDR3 region: CASSLGAASYEQYF. CDR3 sequence (DNA): TGCGCCAGCAGCTTGGGGGCAGCCAGCTACGAGCAGTACTTC. V gene TRBV5-1 combines with J gene TRBJ2-7, with D unclear. Germline loops: CDR1 SGHRS, CDR2 YFSETQ. Trimming removed 0 bases at V and 3 bases at J, with 10 bases between. This CDR3 comprises 14 residues.

This clonotype was detected only a few times. This chain joins TRBV7-9 and TRBJ2-3, with TRBD2 as a possible D gene (6 bases). The CDR3 sequence is 18 residues long. Trimming removed 5 bases at V and 0 bases at J, with 21 bases between. Germline V gene sequence: CDR1 SEHNR, CDR2 FQNEAQ (reference sequence). This CDR3 reads CASSPGTLSLTSTDTQYF. CDR3 sequence (DNA): TGTGCCAGCAGCCCCGGGACTCTAAGTTTGACTAGCACAGATACGCAGTATTTT. The whole variable domain, remainder taken from reference TRBV7-9 and TRBJ2-3, is DTGVSQNPRHKITKRGQNVTFRCDPISEHNRLYWYRQTLGQGPEFLTYFQNEAQLEKSRLLSDRFSAERPKGSFSTLEIQRTEQGDSAMYLCASSPGTLSLTSTDTQYFGPGTRLTVL.

Regarding this clonotype: The CDR3 end shows no conserved phenylalanine or tryptophan, and so a read error is likely. This chain joins TRBV2 and TRBJ1-1, with D unclear. V lost 7 bases to trimming and J lost 1 base, with 10 bases between them. Germline CDR1 is SNHLY and CDR2 is FYNNEI. The CDR3 length is 13 residues. The CDR3 DNA reads TGTGCCAGCACGGCCGGAGAGAACACTGAAGCTTTCCTT. It yields the protein CASTAGENTEAFL.